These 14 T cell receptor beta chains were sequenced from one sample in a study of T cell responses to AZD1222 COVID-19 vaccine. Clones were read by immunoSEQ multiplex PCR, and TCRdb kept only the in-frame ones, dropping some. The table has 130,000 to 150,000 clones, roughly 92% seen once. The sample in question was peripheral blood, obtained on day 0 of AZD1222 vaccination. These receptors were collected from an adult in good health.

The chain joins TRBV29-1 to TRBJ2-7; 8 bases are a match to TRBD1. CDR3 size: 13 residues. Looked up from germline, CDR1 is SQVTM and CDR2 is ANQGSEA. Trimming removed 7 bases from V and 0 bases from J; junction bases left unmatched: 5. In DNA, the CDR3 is TGCAGCGGCCGGGGACAGGCCTCCTACGAGCAGTACTTC. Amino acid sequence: CSGRGQASYEQYF.

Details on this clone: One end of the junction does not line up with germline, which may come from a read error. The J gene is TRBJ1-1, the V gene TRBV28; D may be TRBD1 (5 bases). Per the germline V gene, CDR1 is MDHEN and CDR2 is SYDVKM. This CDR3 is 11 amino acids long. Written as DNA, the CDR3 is TGTGCCAGCAGTATGCGGGGCCCTCGGGTTTTT. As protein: CASSMRGPRVF.

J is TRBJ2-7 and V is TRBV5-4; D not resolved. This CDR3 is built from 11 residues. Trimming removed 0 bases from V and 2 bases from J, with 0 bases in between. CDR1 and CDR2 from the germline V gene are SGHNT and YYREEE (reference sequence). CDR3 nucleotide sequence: TGTGCCAGCAGCTTGGCCTACGAGCAGTACTTC. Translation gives CASSLAYEQYF.

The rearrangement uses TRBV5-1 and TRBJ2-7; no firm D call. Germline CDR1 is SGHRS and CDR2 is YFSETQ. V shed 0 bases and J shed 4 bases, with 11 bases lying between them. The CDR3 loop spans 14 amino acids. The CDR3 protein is CASSLGTERYEQYF. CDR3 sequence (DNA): TGCGCCAGCAGCTTGGGAACGGAGAGGTACGAGCAGTACTTC.

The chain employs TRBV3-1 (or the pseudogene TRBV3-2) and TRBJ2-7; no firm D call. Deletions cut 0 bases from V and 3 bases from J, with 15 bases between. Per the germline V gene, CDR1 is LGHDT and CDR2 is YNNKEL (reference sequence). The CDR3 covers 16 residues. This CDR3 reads CASSQDHSRPSYEQYF. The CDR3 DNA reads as TGTGCCAGCAGCCAAGATCATTCGCGGCCTAGCTACGAGCAGTACTTC.

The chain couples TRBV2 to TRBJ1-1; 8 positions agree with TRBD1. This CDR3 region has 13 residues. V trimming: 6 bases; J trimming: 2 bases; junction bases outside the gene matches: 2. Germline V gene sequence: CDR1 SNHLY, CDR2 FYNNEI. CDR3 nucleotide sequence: TGTGCCAGCAGGTCAGGGGGCAACACTGAAGCTTTCTTT. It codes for CASRSGGNTEAFF. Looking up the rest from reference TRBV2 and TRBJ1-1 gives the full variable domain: EPEVTQTPSHQVTQMGQEVILRCVPISNHLYFYWYRQILGQKVEFLVSFYNNEISEKSEIFDDQFSVERPDGSNFTLKIRSTKLEDSAMYFCASRSGGNTEAFFGQGTRLTVV.

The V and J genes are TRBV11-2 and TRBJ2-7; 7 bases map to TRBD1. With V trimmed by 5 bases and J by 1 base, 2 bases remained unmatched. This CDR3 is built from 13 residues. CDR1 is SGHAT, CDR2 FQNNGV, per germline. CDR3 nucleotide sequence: TGTGCCAGCAGCCGGGGACAGTCCTACGAGCAGTACTTC. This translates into CASSRGQSYEQYF. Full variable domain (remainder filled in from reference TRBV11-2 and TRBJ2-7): EAGVAQSPRYKIIEKRQSVAFWCNPISGHATLYWYQQILGQGPKLLIQFQNNGVVDDSQLPKDRFSAERLKGVDSTLKIQPAKLEDSAVYLCASSRGQSYEQYFGPGTRLTVT.

The CDR3 coding sequence is TGCGCCAGCAGCAGGGACCCTTGGGAACAGCCCCAGCATTTT. This codes for CASSRDPWEQPQHF. The V gene is TRBV5-1, the J gene TRBJ1-5, with a possible D match to TRBD1 (5 bases). The ends were cut back, 4 bases at V and 7 bases at J, with 15 bases in the middle. The germline gives CDR1 SGHRS, CDR2 YFSETQ. CDR3 size: 14 residues. The whole variable domain, remainder taken from reference TRBV5-1 and TRBJ1-5, is KAGVTQTPRYLIKTRGQQVTLSCSPISGHRSVSWYQQTPGQGLQFLFEYFSETQRNKGNFPGRFSGRQFSNSRSEMNVSTLELGDSALYLCASSRDPWEQPQHFGDGTRLSIL.

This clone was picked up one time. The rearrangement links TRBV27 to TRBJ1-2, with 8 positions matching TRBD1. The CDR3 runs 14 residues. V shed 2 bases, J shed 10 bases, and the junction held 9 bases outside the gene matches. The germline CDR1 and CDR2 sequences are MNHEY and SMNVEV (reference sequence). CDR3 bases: TGTGCCAGCAGTTTAGACAGGGGATTCCCCCCCTACACCTTC. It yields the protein CASSLDRGFPPYTF.

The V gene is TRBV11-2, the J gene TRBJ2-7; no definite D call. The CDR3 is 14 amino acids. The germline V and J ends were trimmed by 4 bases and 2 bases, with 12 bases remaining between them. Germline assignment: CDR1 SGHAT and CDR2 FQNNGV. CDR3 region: CASSSVGRTYEQYF. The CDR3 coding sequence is TGTGCCAGCAGCTCAGTAGGCAGAACCTACGAGCAGTACTTC.

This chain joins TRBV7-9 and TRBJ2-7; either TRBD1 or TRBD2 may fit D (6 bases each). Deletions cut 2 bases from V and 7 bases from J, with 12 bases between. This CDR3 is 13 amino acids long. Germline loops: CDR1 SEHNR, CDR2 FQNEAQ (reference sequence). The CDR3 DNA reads TGTGCCAGCAGCTTATCGGGGGCGCCTGAGCAGTACTTC. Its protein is CASSLSGAPEQYF.

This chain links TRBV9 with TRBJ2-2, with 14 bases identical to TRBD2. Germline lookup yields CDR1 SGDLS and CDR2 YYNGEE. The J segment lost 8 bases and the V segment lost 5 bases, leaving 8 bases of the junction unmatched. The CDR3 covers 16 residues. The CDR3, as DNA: TGTGCCAGCAGGGCGATCGGGACTAGCGGGAGTGGGGAGCTGTTTTTT. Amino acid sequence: CASRAIGTSGSGELFF.

DNA of the CDR3: TGTGCCAGCAGTTCGCGAAAAGGAGTACTCAATCAGCCCCAGCATTTT. Its translation is CASSSRKGVLNQPQHF. This sequence joins TRBV6-6 and TRBJ1-5; D gene uncertain. The V gene's germline CDR1 is MNHNY and CDR2 SVGAGI (reference sequence). V was shortened by 4 bases and J by 3 bases, with 16 bases between the two germline ends. CDR3 size: 16 residues.

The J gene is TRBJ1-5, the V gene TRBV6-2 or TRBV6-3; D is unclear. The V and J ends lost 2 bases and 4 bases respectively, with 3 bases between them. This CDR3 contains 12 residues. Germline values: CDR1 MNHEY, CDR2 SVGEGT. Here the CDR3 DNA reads TGTGCCAGCAGTTACCGGAATCAGCCCCAGCATTTT. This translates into CASSYRNQPQHF.